This T cell receptor (beta chain) comes out of a study of T cell repertoires in cytomegalovirus infection. At the level of the study: Matching HLA type and CMV infection were both indicated by public TCR beta signatures. Overall study findings and caveats: Ex vivo, HLA-C-restricted CMV-specific TCR beta clonotypes prevailed over the rest of the response.

TCRdb reprocessed the reads with MiXCR, giving one entry per CDR3 protein. The sample consists of 700,000 to 900,000 distinct CDR3 sequences, about 29% of them appearing once. Details on this clonotype: The antigen is not known.

In germline, CDR1 is MGHRA, CDR2 YSYEKL. The CDR3 is made up of 14 amino acids. V dropped 0 bases and J dropped 4 bases, with 9 bases sitting between them. V is TRBV4-1 and J is TRBJ1-2, with D tentatively TRBD1 (5 bases). This clonotype was obtained from a human donor in good health (CMV status not recorded). Some clones in this sample may be carry-over from other donors' samples. Here the sequenced sample was cultured CD8+ T cells from PBMCs, taken from culture after CMV antigen stimulation. CDR3 sequence: CASSQDRGTYGYTF. CDR3 in DNA: TGCGCCAGCAGCCAAGATCGGGGGACCTATGGCTACACCTTC.